The clone carrying this TCR beta chain was recorded only once. Its target is unknown. TCRdb's table, derived via immunoSEQ multiplex PCR, lists solely in-frame clones and lacks some. The sample lists tens of thousands of clones; over 75% were seen once. This sample was taken from a study of OX40 agonist ivuxolimab in advanced cancers. Study-level points and caveats: Researchers did not establish what antigens the expanded peripheral T cells target.

Per germline, CDR1 SNHLY and CDR2 FYNNEI. V shed 6 bases and J 7 bases; nucleotides not matched to a gene: 5. This CDR3 contains 13 residues. The chain recombines TRBV2 with TRBJ1-4, with 7 bases aligning to TRBD1. The sequenced sample was CD4+ or CD8+ T cells sorted from blood, obtained in a trial of the OX40 agonist ivuxolimab. This receptor was identified in an adult with an advanced solid tumor such as melanoma, head and neck, liver or kidney cancer. The CDR3 bases are TGTGCCAGCAGGGACAGGAGAAGTGAAAAACTGTTTTTT. Residues: CASRDRRSEKLFF.